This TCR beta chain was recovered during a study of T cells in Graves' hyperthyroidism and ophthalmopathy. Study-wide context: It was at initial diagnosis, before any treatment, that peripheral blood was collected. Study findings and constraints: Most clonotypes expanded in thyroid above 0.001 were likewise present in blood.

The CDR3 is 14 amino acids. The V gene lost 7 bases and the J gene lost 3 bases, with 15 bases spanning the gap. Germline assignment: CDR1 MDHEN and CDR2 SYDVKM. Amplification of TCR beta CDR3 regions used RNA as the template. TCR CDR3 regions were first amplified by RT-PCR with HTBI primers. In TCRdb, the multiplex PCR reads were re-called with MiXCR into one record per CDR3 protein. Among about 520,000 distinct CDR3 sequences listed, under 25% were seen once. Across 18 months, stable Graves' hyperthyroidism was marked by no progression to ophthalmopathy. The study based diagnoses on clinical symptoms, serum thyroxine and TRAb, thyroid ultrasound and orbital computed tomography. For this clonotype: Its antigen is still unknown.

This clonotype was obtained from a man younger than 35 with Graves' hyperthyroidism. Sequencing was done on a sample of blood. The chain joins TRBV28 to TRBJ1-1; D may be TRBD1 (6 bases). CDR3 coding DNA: TGTGCCAGCACCATGGGGACACAACACACTGAAGCTTTCTTT. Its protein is CASTMGTQHTEAFF. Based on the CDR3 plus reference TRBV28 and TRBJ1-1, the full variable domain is DVKVTQSSRYLVKRTGEKVFLECVQDMDHENMFWYRQDPGLGLRLIYFSYDVKMKEKGDIPEGYSVSREKKERFSLILESASTNQTSMYLCASTMGTQHTEAFFGQGTRLTVV.